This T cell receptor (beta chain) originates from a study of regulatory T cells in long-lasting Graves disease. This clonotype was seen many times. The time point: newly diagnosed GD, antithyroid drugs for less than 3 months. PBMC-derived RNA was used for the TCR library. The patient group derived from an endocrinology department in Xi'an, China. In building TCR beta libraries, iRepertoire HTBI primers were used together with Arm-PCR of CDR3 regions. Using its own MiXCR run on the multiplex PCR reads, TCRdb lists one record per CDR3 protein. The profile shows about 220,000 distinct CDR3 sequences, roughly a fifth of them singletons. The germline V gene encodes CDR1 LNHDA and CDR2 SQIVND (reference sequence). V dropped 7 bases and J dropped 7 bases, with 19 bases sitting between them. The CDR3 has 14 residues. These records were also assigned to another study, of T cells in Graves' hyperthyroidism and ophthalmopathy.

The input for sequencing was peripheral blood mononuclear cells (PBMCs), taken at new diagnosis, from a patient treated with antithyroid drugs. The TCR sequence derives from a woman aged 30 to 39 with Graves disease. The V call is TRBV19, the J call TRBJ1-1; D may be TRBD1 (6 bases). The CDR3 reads CASKNTGARIEAFF. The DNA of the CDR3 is TGTGCCAGTAAAAATACGGGGGCTAGAATTGAAGCTTTCTTT.